This passage covers 28 T cell receptor beta chains from one sample sequenced in a study of technical replicates of blood from a handful of donors. Using immunoSEQ multiplex PCR, the repertoire was profiled, and TCRdb retains in-frame clones only, with some absent. The repertoire consists of about 73,000 clones, with 93% occurring once and the leading ten covering roughly 0.25%. Sequenced sample: T cells isolated from PBMCs. These receptors originate from a human donor in good health.

V gene TRBV4-1 combines with J gene TRBJ2-1; no clear D gene. The CDR3 is made up of 12 amino acids. Germline CDR1 MGHRA, CDR2 YSYEKL. Trimming removed 2 bases at V and 7 bases at J, with 6 bases between. As DNA, the CDR3 is TGCGCCAGCAGCCAACTGTATAATGAGCAGTTCTTC. Protein product: CASSQLYNEQFF.

V gene TRBV29-1 combines with J gene TRBJ1-2; 10 bases fit TRBD1. V lost 5 bases, J lost 3 bases, and 3 bases stayed unmatched. Germline CDR1 is SQVTM and CDR2 is ANQGSEA. CDR3 length: 13 amino acids. The CDR3 region has the DNA TGCAGCGTTACCGGGACAGGGGACTATGGCTACACCTTC. Amino acids: CSVTGTGDYGYTF.

The V call is TRBV6-1, the J call TRBJ2-1; weak D call: TRBD1 (5 bases). With 2 bases removed from V and 15 bases from J, the gap between germline ends came to 14 bases. The germline V gene encodes CDR1 MNHNS and CDR2 SASEGT. The CDR3 spans 12 residues. CDR3 in amino acids: CASSELPQGSFF. CDR3 coding DNA: TGTGCCAGCAGTGAACTTCCCCAGGGTTCGTTCTTC.

The gene calls are TRBV6-5 and TRBJ1-1, with 7 positions matching TRBD1. The CDR3 runs 15 residues. V lost 8 bases, J lost 2 bases, and 11 bases stayed unmatched. Germline V gene sequence: CDR1 MNHEY, CDR2 SVGAGI. The CDR3 region is CASQFQTGLNTEAFF. CDR3 DNA sequence: TGTGCCAGCCAGTTCCAGACAGGGCTAAACACTGAAGCTTTCTTT.

The rearrangement joins TRBV2 to TRBJ2-5, with TRBD2 matching over 7 bases. The CDR3 extends over 15 amino acids. V was pared by 4 bases and J by 1 base, with 6 bases of the junction left unmatched. Germline CDR1 is SNHLY and CDR2 is FYNNEI. Written as DNA, the CDR3 is TGTGCCAGCAGTGGGACTCCGGGGGGCCAAGAGACCCAGTACTTC. Its protein product is CASSGTPGGQETQYF.

This clone appeared a few times. This chain joins TRBV5-6 and TRBJ1-2; weak D call: TRBD1 (6 bases). Germline V lookup: CDR1 SGHDT, CDR2 YYEEEE. V was pared by 2 bases and J by 8 bases, with 19 bases between. CDR3 size: 15 residues. CDR3: CASSFAGADFLGYTF. DNA for the CDR3: TGTGCCAGCAGCTTCGCAGGGGCCGACTTCCTAGGCTACACCTTC.

The chain is built from TRBV7-3 and TRBJ2-7, with TRBD1 identical over 10 bases. There are 16 residues in the CDR3. With V trimmed by 6 bases and J by 6 bases, 14 bases remained unmatched. The germline V gene has CDR1 SGHTA and CDR2 FQGTGA. The CDR3 nucleotides are TGTGCCAGCAGTATTAACGCGGACAGGGGGTTCTTCGAGCAGTACTTC. It specifies CASSINADRGFFEQYF.

The J gene is TRBJ1-5, the V gene TRBV5-6; D not resolved. The germline V and J ends were trimmed by 2 bases and 5 bases, with 14 bases remaining between them. The CDR3 sequence is 15 residues long. Germline-derived CDR1 and CDR2 are SGHDT and YYEEEE. CDR3 sequence (DNA): TGTGCCAGCAGCTTTATGGCTCTAGGTGATCAGCCCCAGCATTTT. Translation: CASSFMALGDQPQHF.

The J gene is TRBJ2-5, the V gene TRBV6-5; perhaps TRBD1 as D (6 bases). Germline V lookup: CDR1 MNHEY, CDR2 SVGAGI. This CDR3 has 12 amino acids. The V and J ends lost 6 bases and 13 bases respectively, with 18 bases between them. Here the CDR3 reads CASSRDKTTRYF. As DNA, the CDR3 is TGTGCCAGCAGCCGGGACAAGACAACTCGGTACTTC.

The chain employs TRBV5-4 and TRBJ2-2; possibly TRBD1 for D (5 bases). The V end was cut by 0 bases, the J end by 2 bases, with 8 bases between. Per germline, CDR1 SGHNT and CDR2 YYREEE (reference sequence). This CDR3 spans 15 amino acids. In DNA form, the CDR3 reads TGTGCCAGCAGCTTGGACAGGACCAACACCGGGGAGCTGTTTTTT. Protein product: CASSLDRTNTGELFF.

The chain couples TRBV5-1 to TRBJ2-2; 8 bases are shared with TRBD1. The V segment lost 2 bases and the J segment 4 bases; nucleotides outside the gene matches: 7. The CDR3 is 16 residues long. Per the germline V gene, CDR1 is SGHRS and CDR2 is YFSETQ. For the CDR3, the DNA is TGCGCCAGCAGCTTCCAGGGGGCCGGGGGCACCGGGGAGCTGTTTTTT. It is translated as CASSFQGAGGTGELFF. Complete variable domain (other parts from reference TRBV5-1 and TRBJ2-2): KAGVTQTPRYLIKTRGQQVTLSCSPISGHRSVSWYQQTPGQGLQFLFEYFSETQRNKGNFPGRFSGRQFSNSRSEMNVSTLELGDSALYLCASSFQGAGGTGELFFGEGSRLTVL.

The chain carries TRBV7-6 and TRBJ2-7; D may be TRBD2 (5 bases). The CDR3 has 13 residues. V was clipped by 4 bases and J by 3 bases, with 10 bases between them. The germline gives CDR1 SGHVS, CDR2 FNYEAQ. For the CDR3, the DNA is TGTGCCAGCAGCTCCTACCGGGACTACGAGCAGTACTTC. Amino acids: CASSSYRDYEQYF. Based on the CDR3 plus reference TRBV7-6 and TRBJ2-7, the full variable domain is GAGVSQSPRYKVTKRGQDVALRCDPISGHVSLYWYRQALGQGPEFLTYFNYEAQQDKSGLPNDRFSAERPEGSISTLTIQRTEQRDSAMYRCASSSYRDYEQYFGPGTRLTVT.

This chain links TRBV29-1 with TRBJ2-1; TRBD1 aligns across 10 bases. Germline CDR1 and CDR2: SQVTM and ANQGSEA. This CDR3 has 13 residues. The V gene end was trimmed by 7 bases and the J gene end by 5 bases; junction bases not matched to a gene: 5. The DNA for the CDR3 is TGCAGCGCCGCCGGGACAGGGGACAATGAGCAGTTCTTC. Its protein is CSAAGTGDNEQFF.

The rearrangement links TRBV6-1 to TRBJ2-3; D is unresolved. The germline V gene encodes CDR1 MNHNS and CDR2 SASEGT. The ends were cut back, 6 bases at V and 5 bases at J, with 12 bases in the middle. CDR3 length: 13 residues. CDR3 sequence (DNA): TGTGCCAGCAGCGCCGAGTCTAGAGATACGCAGTATTTT. Translating it yields CASSAESRDTQYF.

This chain links TRBV5-4 with TRBJ2-7, with 16 bases fitting TRBD2. CDR1 is SGHNT and CDR2 is YYREEE in the germline V gene (reference sequence). V lost 4 bases, J lost 1 base, and 11 bases stayed unmatched. This CDR3 contains 19 residues. CDR3 in DNA: TGTGCCAGCAGCCCCGGGACTAGCGGGAGGGCCCGGGGGTCCTACGAGCAGTACTTC. Its protein is CASSPGTSGRARGSYEQYF.

This clone appeared once. The CDR3 nucleotides read TGCAGCGTCCCCATCCCGGGACAGGTACGAGAGACCCAGTACTTC. This translates into CSVPIPGQVRETQYF. The chain combines TRBV29-1 with TRBJ2-5, with 8 bases matching TRBD1. Unmatched junction bases numbered 13, after V lost 6 bases and J lost 4 bases. The germline V gene has CDR1 SQVTM and CDR2 ANQGSEA. The CDR3 sequence is 15 residues long. The complete variable domain, with remaining parts taken from reference TRBV29-1 and TRBJ2-5, reads SAVISQKPSRDICQRGTSLTIQCQVDSQVTMMFWYRQQPGQSLTLIATANQGSEATYESGFVIDKFPISRPNLTFSTLTVSNMSPEDSSIYLCSVPIPGQVRETQYFGPGTRLLVL.

The rearrangement joins TRBV7-8 to TRBJ2-1, with 8 positions matching TRBD1. Germline values: CDR1 SGHVS, CDR2 FQNEAQ. V was clipped by 2 bases and J by 2 bases; unmatched bases: 2. The CDR3 length is 15 residues. The DNA for the CDR3 is TGTGCCAGCAGCTTACGGGACAGGACCTACAATGAGCAGTTCTTC. It is translated as CASSLRDRTYNEQFF.

This clone was found once. This chain connects TRBV6-5 to TRBJ1-4; TRBD1 agrees at 8 bases. Germline values: CDR1 MNHEY, CDR2 SVGAGI. The ends lost 6 bases at V and 7 bases at J; junction bases unmatched: 7. The CDR3 runs 14 residues. CDR3 amino acids: CASSGQGVGEKLFF. CDR3 in DNA: TGTGCCAGCAGCGGACAGGGCGTTGGTGAAAAACTGTTTTTT.

The V gene is TRBV19, the J gene TRBJ1-4; 7 bases line up with TRBD1. The CDR3 loop spans 13 amino acids. V lost 7 bases, J lost 8 bases, and 7 bases stayed unmatched. CDR1 LNHDA and CDR2 SQIVND come from the germline V gene (reference sequence). CDR3 bases: TGTGCCAGTACGACAGGGCAGAGGGAAAAACTGTTTTTT. Encoded protein: CASTTGQREKLFF.

This sequence joins TRBV4-1 and TRBJ1-4; maybe TRBD1 (5 bases). Deletions cut 1 base from V and 7 bases from J, with 16 bases between. This CDR3 is built from 16 residues. CDR1 is MGHRA and CDR2 is YSYEKL in the germline V gene. The DNA for the CDR3 is TGCGCCAGCAGCCAAGGGATCAGGGAGGTCGGTGAAAAACTGTTTTTT. This gives the protein CASSQGIREVGEKLFF.

This clone has only one observation. The chain carries TRBV4-1 and TRBJ1-1; 7 positions agree with TRBD1. This CDR3 has 15 amino acids. The germline V gene has CDR1 MGHRA and CDR2 YSYEKL. The J segment lost 4 bases and the V segment lost 3 bases, leaving 8 bases of the junction unmatched. CDR3 residues: CASSHPTGMGTEAFF. DNA of the CDR3: TGCGCCAGCAGCCACCCGACAGGGATGGGCACTGAAGCTTTCTTT.

This chain joins TRBV4-1 and TRBJ1-2; no definite D call. The CDR3 is 16 amino acids. Between the trimmed V and J ends, which lost 2 bases and 0 bases, there was a span of 13 bases. Germline CDR1 reads MGHRA; CDR2 reads YSYEKL. This CDR3 is CASSQIPGLSNYGYTF. The CDR3 bases are TGCGCCAGCAGCCAAATCCCCGGGTTATCTAACTATGGCTACACCTTC.

This CDR3 reads CASSLDVGGNTGELFF. The CDR3 nucleotides are TGTGCCAGCAGCTTAGATGTCGGCGGAAACACCGGGGAGCTGTTTTTT. The chain has TRBV7-9 and TRBJ2-2; no clear D gene. The CDR3 contains 16 residues. The V and J ends lost 1 base and 2 bases respectively, with 11 bases between them. Germline V gene lookup returns CDR1 SEHNR and CDR2 FQNEAQ (reference sequence).

The chain employs TRBV4-1 and TRBJ2-2; TRBD2 might be the D (6 bases). V lost 6 bases to trimming and J lost 3 bases, with 17 bases between them. The CDR3 is 16 residues long. CDR1 and CDR2 from the germline V gene are MGHRA and YSYEKL. CDR3 residues: CASRWLEGLDTGELFF. The CDR3 DNA is TGCGCCAGCAGGTGGCTGGAGGGCCTAGACACCGGGGAGCTGTTTTTT.

The chain links TRBV7-2 to TRBJ2-5; D gene ambiguous. Germline values: CDR1 SGHTA, CDR2 FQGNSA. The germline V and J ends were trimmed by 5 bases and 4 bases, with 14 bases remaining between them. The length of the CDR3 is 14 residues. CDR3 in DNA: TGTGCCAGCAGCCGTTCGGCGGCATCAGAGACCCAGTACTTC. Its protein product is CASSRSAASETQYF.

Concerning this clone itself: Other nucleotide sequences in the sample specify the same CDR3. The chain recombines TRBV29-1 with TRBJ2-7; 10 bases line up with TRBD1. Germline CDR1 reads SQVTM; CDR2 reads ANQGSEA. Trimming took 5 bases from V and 4 from J; bases not matched to a gene: 5. The CDR3 runs 13 residues. The CDR3 spells CSVRTGGSYEQYF. As DNA, the CDR3 is TGCAGCGTTCGGACAGGGGGTTCGTACGAGCAGTACTTC.

J is TRBJ1-2 and V is TRBV6-5, with D possibly being TRBD1 (5 bases). V was cut by 9 bases and J by 1 base, with 15 bases left in between. This CDR3 is 14 amino acids long. Per germline, CDR1 MNHEY and CDR2 SVGAGI. The CDR3 here is CASKIQGNNYGYTF. The CDR3, as DNA: TGTGCCAGTAAAATCCAGGGTAATAACTATGGCTACACCTTC.

The chain recombines TRBV28 with TRBJ2-7; possibly TRBD1 for D (6 bases). V lost 4 bases to trimming and J lost 4 bases, with 20 bases between them. Germline loops: CDR1 MDHEN, CDR2 SYDVKM. This CDR3 is 16 amino acids long. For the CDR3, the DNA is TGTGCCAGCAGTTCCAGGACATCGTGGGGGCTTTACGAGCAGTACTTC. This gives the protein CASSSRTSWGLYEQYF.